The T cell receptor beta chain described here comes from a study of T cell repertoires in cytomegalovirus infection. Study background: Recently described HLA-C-restricted plus well-studied HLA-B-restricted CMV epitopes were used. CMV infection and matching HLA type were both indicated by public TCR beta signatures. Whole-study results and caveats: The ex vivo response was dominated by HLA-C-restricted CMV-specific TCR beta clonotypes. Identification of carriers of CMV plus the relevant HLA was achieved through cumulative public TCR beta family frequency.

This clonotype appeared many times. As yet, its antigen is unknown. At one of its ends the junction is not consistent with the germline gene, which may arise from a read error. The CDR3 consists of 15 residues. One entry per CDR3 protein results from TCRdb running MiXCR on the reads. The data contain about 890,000 distinct CDR3 sequences, around 30% of them singletons. The origin of this receptor is a human donor in good health (CMV status not recorded). Some clones in this sample may be carry-over from other donors' samples. The chain combines TRBV12-3 or TRBV12-4 with TRBJ2-1; 9 bases fit TRBD2. The starting material was cultured CD8+ T cells from PBMCs, obtained from culture after CMV antigen stimulation. CDR3 in amino acids: CASSLGGGAYNEQFF. The CDR3, as DNA: TGTGCCAGCAGCTTAGGCGGGGGGGCCTACAATGAGCAGTTCTTC.